The 17 T cell receptor beta chains below were found in one sample sequenced in a study of cytomegalovirus exposure and HLA in healthy donors. The PCR used 60 Vbeta and 13 Jbeta primers. TCRdb's table, derived via immunoSEQ multiplex PCR, lists solely in-frame clones and lacks some. This sample has fewer than 200,000 clones, with less than 85% found just once. The sequencing sample was made of PBMCs. All receptors derive from a male donor in good health and CMV-seronegative.

The V and J genes are TRBV11-2 and TRBJ2-5; a possible D gene is TRBD2 (6 bases). Trimming stripped 8 bases from V and 4 bases from J, with 17 bases between. Germline V gene data show CDR1 as SGHAT and CDR2 as FQNNGV. The CDR3 is made up of 14 amino acids. The CDR3 here is CASGPGRDLETQYF. The CDR3 DNA is TGTGCCAGCGGGCCGGGACGGGACTTAGAGACCCAGTACTTC. Combining the CDR3 with reference TRBV11-2 and TRBJ2-5 gives the whole variable domain EAGVAQSPRYKIIEKRQSVAFWCNPISGHATLYWYQQILGQGPKLLIQFQNNGVVDDSQLPKDRFSAERLKGVDSTLKIQPAKLEDSAVYLCASGPGRDLETQYFGPGTRLLVL.

The chain carries TRBV5-1 and TRBJ2-1, with no clear D. The CDR3 has 16 residues. CDR1 and CDR2 (germline): SGHRS, YFSETQ. Trimming pared 4 bases from V and 4 bases from J, leaving 18 bases between. The CDR3 region has the DNA TGCGCCAGCAGCCCCGATGGAGCCCCCCCATACAATGAGCAGTTCTTC. This codes for CASSPDGAPPYNEQFF.

The chain combines TRBV5-1 with TRBJ1-1; D is unresolved. CDR3 size: 16 residues. CDR1 and CDR2 (germline): SGHRS, YFSETQ. The V end was cut by 4 bases, the J end by 0 bases, with 16 bases between. DNA of the CDR3: TGCGCCAGCAGCCCGGACTCCGGACGGATGAACACTGAAGCTTTCTTT. Residues: CASSPDSGRMNTEAFF.

This clone was seen more than once but under ten times. The chain carries TRBV18 and TRBJ2-3; 10 positions match TRBD2. CDR1 and CDR2 from the germline V gene are KGHSH and LQKENI. This CDR3 is built from 15 residues. V trimming: 4 bases; J trimming: 1 base; junction bases outside the gene matches: 2. This chain's CDR3 is CASSQGTSGTDTQYF. DNA for the CDR3: TGTGCCAGCTCACAAGGGACTAGCGGCACAGATACGCAGTATTTT.

The count of this clone is one. One end of the junction varies from germline; a read error may be responsible. The rearrangement links TRBV6-5 to TRBJ2-1; 9 bases agree with TRBD2. There are 14 residues in the CDR3. CDR1 MNHEY and CDR2 SVGAGI come from the germline V gene. CDR3 loop: CASSYEAGGLSTIF. The CDR3 DNA follows: TGTGCCAGCAGTTACGAGGCGGGGGGGCTTTCCACGATCTTC.

DNA of the CDR3: TGTGCCAGTAGTAGCTACCAGGGAGGCGAGCAGTACTTC. It translates to CASSSYQGGEQYF. The chain recombines TRBV19 with TRBJ2-7, with D possibly TRBD2 on 6 matching bases. The CDR3 contains 13 residues. The germline V gene encodes CDR1 LNHDA and CDR2 SQIVND (reference sequence). V lost 4 bases to trimming and J lost 6 bases, with 13 bases between them.

Here the CDR3 DNA reads TGTGCCAGTAGTATAGCAGGGGAGAGAACTGAAGCTTTCTTT. Its protein is CASSIAGERTEAFF. V gene TRBV19 combines with J gene TRBJ1-1; tentatively, D is TRBD1 (6 bases). Deletions cut 1 base from V and 5 bases from J, with 11 bases between. The germline V gene encodes CDR1 LNHDA and CDR2 SQIVND (reference sequence). The CDR3 extends over 14 amino acids.

The chain's CDR3 is CASSVDTNTEAFF. The CDR3 DNA reads TGTGCCAGCAGCGTAGACACGAACACTGAAGCTTTCTTT. The V and J genes are TRBV9 and TRBJ1-1; D is ambiguous. From germline, CDR1 is SGDLS and CDR2 YYNGEE. Trimming removed 0 bases at V and 1 base at J, with 4 bases between. The CDR3 totals 13 residues. The full variable domain, completed using reference TRBV9 and TRBJ1-1, is DSGVTQTPKHLITATGQRVTLRCSPRSGDLSVYWYQQSLDQGLQFLIQYYNGEERAKGNILERFSAQQFPDLHSELNLSSLELGDSALYFCASSVDTNTEAFFGQGTRLTVV.

The rearrangement uses TRBV19 and TRBJ2-1; 13 nucleotides align to TRBD2. The CDR3 is 15 residues long. J gave up 9 bases and V 4 bases, and 6 bases lay outside the gene matches. Germline CDR1 and CDR2: LNHDA and SQIVND (reference sequence). The CDR3 loop reads CASSTQTSGRSEQFF. CDR3 DNA sequence: TGTGCCAGTAGTACCCAGACTAGCGGGAGGTCTGAGCAGTTCTTC.

J is TRBJ2-5 and V is TRBV6-5; 11 bases match TRBD1. The germline V gene encodes CDR1 MNHEY and CDR2 SVGAGI. The CDR3 spans 13 residues. Trimming removed 8 bases from V and 5 bases from J; junction bases left unmatched: 4. In nucleotides, the CDR3 is TGTGCCAGCCGGGGGGACAGGGGGGAGACCCAGTACTTC. Residues: CASRGDRGETQYF.

The J gene is TRBJ1-1, the V gene TRBV7-6, with 7 positions matching TRBD1. The CDR3 contains 14 residues. Per germline, CDR1 SGHVS and CDR2 FNYEAQ. The ends lost 3 bases at V and 0 bases at J; junction bases unmatched: 1. The DNA for the CDR3 is TGTGCCAGCAGCTTGGGACAGATGAACACTGAAGCTTTCTTT. Protein product: CASSLGQMNTEAFF. The full variable domain, with the rest looked up from reference TRBV7-6 and TRBJ1-1, is GAGVSQSPRYKVTKRGQDVALRCDPISGHVSLYWYRQALGQGPEFLTYFNYEAQQDKSGLPNDRFSAERPEGSISTLTIQRTEQRDSAMYRCASSLGQMNTEAFFGQGTRLTVV.

In DNA, the CDR3 is TGTGCCAGCAGCCGGGGTGAAAAACTGTTTTTT. It translates to CASSRGEKLFF. The gene calls are TRBV6-1 and TRBJ1-4, with no clear D. Per the germline V gene, CDR1 is MNHNS and CDR2 is SASEGT. This CDR3 region has 11 residues. Trimming pared 6 bases from V and 7 bases from J, leaving 6 bases between.

V usage is TRBV4-1 and J usage is TRBJ1-3; the D is unclear. The CDR3 has 15 amino acids. V was trimmed by 5 bases and J by 0 bases, leaving 11 bases between them. Germline loops: CDR1 MGHRA, CDR2 YSYEKL. In DNA form, the CDR3 reads TGCGCCAGCAGCTACGGTCGAAGCTCTGGAAACACCATATATTTT. Protein product: CASSYGRSSGNTIYF.

This clone appeared a single time. The V and J genes are TRBV2 and TRBJ2-4; the D gene is possibly TRBD2 (7 bases). CDR1 is SNHLY and CDR2 is FYNNEI in the germline V gene. The ends were cut back, 4 bases at V and 3 bases at J, with 13 bases in the middle. The CDR3 extends over 15 amino acids. The CDR3 is CASSGGGAGKNIQYF. As DNA, the CDR3 is TGTGCCAGCAGTGGTGGGGGGGCTGGCAAAAACATTCAGTACTTC.

CDR3 protein: CASSDELSYEQYF. The CDR3 DNA is TGTGCCAGCAGTGACGAGCTCTCCTACGAGCAGTACTTC. J is TRBJ2-7 and V is TRBV2; D uncertain. V was pared by 3 bases and J by 0 bases, with 6 bases between. The V gene's germline CDR1 is SNHLY and CDR2 FYNNEI. The CDR3 is 13 amino acids.

The chain has TRBV5-4 and TRBJ1-3; D is unresolved. Germline values: CDR1 SGHNT, CDR2 YYREEE (reference sequence). V was cut by 4 bases and J by 0 bases, with 14 bases left in between. This CDR3 spans 16 amino acids. CDR3 protein: CASSRGGVTSGNTIYF. DNA of the CDR3: TGTGCCAGCAGCCGGGGTGGGGTCACCTCTGGAAACACCATATATTTT.

This clone was counted a single time. The chain joins TRBV7-2 to TRBJ2-7; 9 bases are a match to TRBD2. Germline CDR1 and CDR2: SGHTA and FQGNSA. The length of the CDR3 is 15 residues. V shed 1 base and J 5 bases; nucleotides not matched to a gene: 6. The CDR3 DNA reads as TGTGCCAGCAGCTTAGGCGGGAGGGAGGGGGACGAGCAGTACTTC. Translating gives CASSLGGREGDEQYF.